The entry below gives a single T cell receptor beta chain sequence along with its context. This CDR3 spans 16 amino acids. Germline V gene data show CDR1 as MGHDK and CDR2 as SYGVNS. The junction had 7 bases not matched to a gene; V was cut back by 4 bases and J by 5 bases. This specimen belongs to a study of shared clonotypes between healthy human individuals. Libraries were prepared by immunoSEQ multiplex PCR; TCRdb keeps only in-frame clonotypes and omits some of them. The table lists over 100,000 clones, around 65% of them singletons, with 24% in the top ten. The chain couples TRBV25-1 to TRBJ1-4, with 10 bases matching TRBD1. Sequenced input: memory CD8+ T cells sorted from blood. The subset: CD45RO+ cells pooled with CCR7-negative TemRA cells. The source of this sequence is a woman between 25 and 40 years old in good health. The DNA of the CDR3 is TGTGCCAGCAGTGGCGGACAGGGGGGATTAAATGAAAAACTGTTTTTT. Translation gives CASSGGQGGLNEKLFF. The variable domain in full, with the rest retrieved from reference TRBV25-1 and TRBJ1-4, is EADIYQTPRYLVIGTGKKITLECSQTMGHDKMYWYQQDPGMELHLIHYSYGVNSTEKGDLSSESTVSRIRTEHFPLTLESARPSHTSQYLCASSGGQGGLNEKLFFGSGTQLSVL.